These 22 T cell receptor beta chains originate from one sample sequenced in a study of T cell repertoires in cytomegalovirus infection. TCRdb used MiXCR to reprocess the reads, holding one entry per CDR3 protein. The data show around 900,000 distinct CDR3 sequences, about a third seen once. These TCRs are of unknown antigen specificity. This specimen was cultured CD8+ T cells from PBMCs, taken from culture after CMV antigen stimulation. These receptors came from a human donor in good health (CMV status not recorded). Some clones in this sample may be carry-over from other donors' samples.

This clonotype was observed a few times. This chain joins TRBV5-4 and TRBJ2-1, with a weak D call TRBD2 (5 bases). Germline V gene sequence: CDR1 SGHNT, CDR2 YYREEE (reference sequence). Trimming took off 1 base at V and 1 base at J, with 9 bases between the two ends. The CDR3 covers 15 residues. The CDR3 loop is CASSLLPGSYNEQFF. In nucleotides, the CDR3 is TGTGCCAGCAGCTTGCTGCCGGGGTCCTACAATGAGCAGTTCTTC.

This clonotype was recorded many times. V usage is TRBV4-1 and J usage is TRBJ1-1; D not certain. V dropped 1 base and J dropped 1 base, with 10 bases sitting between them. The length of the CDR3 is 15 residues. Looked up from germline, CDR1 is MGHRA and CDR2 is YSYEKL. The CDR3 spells CASSQGGAGNTEAFF. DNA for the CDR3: TGCGCCAGCAGCCAAGGGGGAGCAGGGAACACTGAAGCTTTCTTT.

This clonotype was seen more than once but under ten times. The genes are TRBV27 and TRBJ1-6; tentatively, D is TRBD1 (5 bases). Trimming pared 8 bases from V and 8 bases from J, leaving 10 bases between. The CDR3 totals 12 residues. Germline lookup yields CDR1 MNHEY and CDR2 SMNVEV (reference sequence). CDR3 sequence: CASGTWYSPLHF. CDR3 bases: TGTGCCAGCGGGACGTGGTATTCACCCCTCCACTTT.

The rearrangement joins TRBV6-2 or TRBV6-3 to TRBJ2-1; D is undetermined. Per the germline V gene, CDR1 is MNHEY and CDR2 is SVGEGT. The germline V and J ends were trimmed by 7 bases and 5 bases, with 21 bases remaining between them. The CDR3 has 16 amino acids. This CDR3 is CASTRDSKMIHNEQFF. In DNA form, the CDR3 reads TGTGCCAGCACCCGAGATTCGAAGATGATTCACAATGAGCAGTTCTTC.

The CDR3 DNA reads as TGCGCCAGCAGCCAAGATTTCTATATCGGTCATCCTTACTCCTACGAGCAGTACTTC. Its translation is CASSQDFYIGHPYSYEQYF. V gene TRBV4-1 combines with J gene TRBJ2-7, with D unresolved. V was shortened by 0 bases and J by 0 bases, with 21 bases between the two germline ends. Germline values: CDR1 MGHRA, CDR2 YSYEKL. The CDR3 spans 19 residues.

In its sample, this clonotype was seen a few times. Here the CDR3 DNA reads TGTGCCAGCAGCGCACACCGTCAGGGGGCAAATTCACCCCTCCACTTT. This sequence encodes CASSAHRQGANSPLHF. This chain connects TRBV14 to TRBJ1-6; TRBD1 matches 8 bases. Germline V gives CDR1 SGHDN, CDR2 FVKESK. CDR3 size: 16 residues. The V segment lost 5 bases and the J segment 7 bases; nucleotides outside the gene matches: 10.

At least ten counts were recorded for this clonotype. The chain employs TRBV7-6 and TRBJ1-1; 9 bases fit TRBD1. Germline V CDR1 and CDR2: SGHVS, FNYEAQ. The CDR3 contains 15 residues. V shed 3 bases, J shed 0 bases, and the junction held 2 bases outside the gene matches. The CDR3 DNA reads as TGTGCCAGCAGCTTGGACAGGGGCCTGAACACTGAAGCTTTCTTT. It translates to CASSLDRGLNTEAFF.

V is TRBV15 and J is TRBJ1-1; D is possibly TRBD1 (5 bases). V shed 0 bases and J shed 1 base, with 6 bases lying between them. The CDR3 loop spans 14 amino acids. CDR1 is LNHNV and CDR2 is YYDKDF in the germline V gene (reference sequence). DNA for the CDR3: TGTGCCACCAGCAGAGACAGGGAGAACACTGAAGCTTTCTTT. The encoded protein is CATSRDRENTEAFF.

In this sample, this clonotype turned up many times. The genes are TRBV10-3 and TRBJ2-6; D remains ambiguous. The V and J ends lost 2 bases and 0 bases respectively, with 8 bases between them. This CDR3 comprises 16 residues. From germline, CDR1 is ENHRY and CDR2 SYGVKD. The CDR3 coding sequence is TGTGCCATCAGTGAGGGGTTGAGCTCTGGGGCCAACGTCCTGACTTTC. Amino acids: CAISEGLSSGANVLTF.

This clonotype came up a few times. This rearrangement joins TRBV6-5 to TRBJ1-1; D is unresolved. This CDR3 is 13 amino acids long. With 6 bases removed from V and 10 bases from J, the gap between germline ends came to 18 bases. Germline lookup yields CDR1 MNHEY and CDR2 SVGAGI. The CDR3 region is CASSRYMSRRAFF. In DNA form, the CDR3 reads TGTGCCAGCAGCCGATACATGAGTCGTCGAGCTTTCTTT.

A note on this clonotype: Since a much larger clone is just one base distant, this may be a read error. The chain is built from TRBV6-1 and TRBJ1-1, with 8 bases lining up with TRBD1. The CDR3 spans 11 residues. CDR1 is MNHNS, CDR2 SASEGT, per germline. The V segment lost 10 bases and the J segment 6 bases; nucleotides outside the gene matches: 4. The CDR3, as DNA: TGTGCCAACAGGACAGGGCCTGAAGCTTTCTTT. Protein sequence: CANRTGPEAFF.

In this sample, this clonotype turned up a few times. The chain's CDR3 is CASSLGKGGYNEQFF. DNA of the CDR3: TGTGCCAGCAGCTTAGGAAAGGGTGGGTACAATGAGCAGTTCTTC. V usage is TRBV7-3 and J usage is TRBJ2-1; D not resolved. Trimming removed 2 bases at V and 4 bases at J, with 12 bases between. CDR3 length: 15 residues. Germline CDR1 and CDR2: SGHTA and FQGTGA.

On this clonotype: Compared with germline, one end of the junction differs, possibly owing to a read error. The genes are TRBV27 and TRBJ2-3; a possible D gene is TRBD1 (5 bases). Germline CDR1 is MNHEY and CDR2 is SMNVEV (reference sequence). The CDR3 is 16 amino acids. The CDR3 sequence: CASSLKTVLGTDTQYF. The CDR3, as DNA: TGTGCCAGCAGTCTCAAGACAGTCCTCGGCACGGATACGCAGTATTTT.

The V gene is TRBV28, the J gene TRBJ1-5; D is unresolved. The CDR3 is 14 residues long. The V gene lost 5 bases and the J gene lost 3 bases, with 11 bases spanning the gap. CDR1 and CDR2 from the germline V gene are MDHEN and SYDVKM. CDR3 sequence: CASSTRVNNQPQHF. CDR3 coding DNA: TGTGCCAGCAGTACCCGGGTCAACAATCAGCCCCAGCATTTT.

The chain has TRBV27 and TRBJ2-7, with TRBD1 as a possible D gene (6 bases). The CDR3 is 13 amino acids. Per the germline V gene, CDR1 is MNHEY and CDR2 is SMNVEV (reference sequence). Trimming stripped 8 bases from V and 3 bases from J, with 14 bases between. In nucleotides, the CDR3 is TGTGCCAGCGGAACAGGGTTGTTCTACGAGCAGTACTTC. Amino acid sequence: CASGTGLFYEQYF.

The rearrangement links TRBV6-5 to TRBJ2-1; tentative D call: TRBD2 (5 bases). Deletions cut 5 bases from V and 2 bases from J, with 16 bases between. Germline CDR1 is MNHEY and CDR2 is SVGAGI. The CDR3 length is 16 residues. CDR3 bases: TGTGCCAGCAGTAGCGGCATAGGGTTGGCCTACAATGAGCAGTTCTTC. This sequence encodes CASSSGIGLAYNEQFF.

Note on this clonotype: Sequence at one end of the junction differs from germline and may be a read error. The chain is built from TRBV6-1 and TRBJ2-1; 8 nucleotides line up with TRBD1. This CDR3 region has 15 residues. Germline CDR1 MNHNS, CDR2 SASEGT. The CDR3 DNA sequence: TGTGTCAGCACCGAGGACAGGGTCCTCAACAATGAGCAGTTCTTC. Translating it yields CVSTEDRVLNNEQFF.

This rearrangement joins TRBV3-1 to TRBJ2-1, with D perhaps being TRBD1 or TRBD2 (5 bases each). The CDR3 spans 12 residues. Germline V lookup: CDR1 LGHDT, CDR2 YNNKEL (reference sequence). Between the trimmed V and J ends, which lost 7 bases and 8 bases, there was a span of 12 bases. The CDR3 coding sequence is TGTGCCAGCACCCTTCGGGGCGATGAGCAGTTCTTC. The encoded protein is CASTLRGDEQFF.

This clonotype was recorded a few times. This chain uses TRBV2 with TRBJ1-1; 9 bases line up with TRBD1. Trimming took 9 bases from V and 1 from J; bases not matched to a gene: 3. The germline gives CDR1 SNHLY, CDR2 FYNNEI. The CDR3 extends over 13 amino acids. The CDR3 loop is CARGQGRNTEAFF. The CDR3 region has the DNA TGTGCCAGAGGACAGGGGAGGAACACTGAAGCTTTCTTT.

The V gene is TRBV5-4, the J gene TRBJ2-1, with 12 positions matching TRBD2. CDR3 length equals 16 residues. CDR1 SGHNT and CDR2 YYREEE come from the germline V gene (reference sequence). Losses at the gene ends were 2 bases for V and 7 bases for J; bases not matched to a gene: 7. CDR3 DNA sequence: TGTGCCAGCAGCTTAAGACTAGCGGGGGCCGAAAATGAGCAGTTCTTC. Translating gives CASSLRLAGAENEQFF. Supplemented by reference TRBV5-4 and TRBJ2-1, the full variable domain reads ETGVTQSPTHLIKTRGQQVTLRCSSQSGHNTVSWYQQALGQGPQFIFQYYREEENGRGNFPPRFSGLQFPNYSSELNVNALELDDSALYLCASSLRLAGAENEQFFGPGTRLTVL.

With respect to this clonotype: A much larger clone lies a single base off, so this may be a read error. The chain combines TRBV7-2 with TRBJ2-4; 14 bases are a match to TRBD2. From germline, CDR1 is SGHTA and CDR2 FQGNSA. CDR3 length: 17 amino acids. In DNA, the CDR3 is TGTGCCAACAGCTTCCTGACTAGCGGGGGGGCAAAAAACATTCAGTACTTC. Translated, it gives CANSFLTSGGAKNIQYF. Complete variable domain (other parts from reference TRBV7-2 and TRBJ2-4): GAGVSQSPSNKVTEKGKDVELRCDPISGHTALYWYRQSLGQGLEFLIYFQGNSAPDKSGLPSDRFSAERTGGSVSTLTIQRTQQEDSAVYLCANSFLTSGGAKNIQYFGAGTRLSVL.

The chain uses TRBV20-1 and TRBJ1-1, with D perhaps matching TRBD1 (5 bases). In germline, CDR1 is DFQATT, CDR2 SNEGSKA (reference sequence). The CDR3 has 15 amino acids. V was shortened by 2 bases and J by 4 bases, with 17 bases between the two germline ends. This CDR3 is CSARLPDSAGTEAFF. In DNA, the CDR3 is TGCAGTGCTAGACTTCCCGACAGCGCAGGCACTGAAGCTTTCTTT.